The clone carrying this T cell receptor (beta chain) occurred once. These data belong to a study of control samples from healthy donors and cancer patients. Sequencing was performed with immunoSEQ multiplex PCR; in TCRdb, only in-frame clones are kept and a portion is missing. The sample includes about 140,000 clones, 90% to 95% of them seen just once. The CDR3 is 19 residues long. Germline CDR1 reads MNHEY; CDR2 reads SVGEGT. V lost 0 bases and J lost 0, with 18 bases in between. This TCR came from a man in his forties in good health. This chain joins TRBV6-2 or TRBV6-3 and TRBJ2-1, with D possibly being TRBD1 or TRBD2 (6 bases each). Sequencing was done on a sample of blood. Here the CDR3 reads CASSYSTFGGRSSYNEQFF. DNA for the CDR3: TGTGCCAGCAGTTACTCGACTTTCGGGGGCCGGAGCTCCTACAATGAGCAGTTCTTC.